Described below is a single TCR beta chain sequence and its context. Original handling: Reference gene primer amplification gave estimated nucleated cell counts. Assay: immunoSEQ multiplex PCR; the TCRdb copy retains only in-frame clones and omits some. V and J calls plus clone size are reproduced from that table; the DNA served to infer D and trimming. The profile shows some 42,000 clones, 77% of them singletons. This CDR3 spans 15 amino acids. The J segment lost 0 bases and the V segment lost 5 bases, leaving 6 bases of the junction unmatched. Germline loops: CDR1 MNHEY, CDR2 SVGAGI. The data belong to a study of blood T cell repertoires in COVID-19. For the study at large: Samples came from the United States, Italy and Spain, spanning acute and convalescent COVID-19. Nucleic acid was either cDNA or gDNA, and it came from T cells, B-cell-depleted T cells, or PBMCs.

V and J are TRBV6-5 and TRBJ1-2; 7 bases are shared with TRBD1. The sequence was obtained from a woman aged 70-85 years with acute or convalescent COVID-19. The specimen was peripheral blood. In DNA, the CDR3 is TGTGCCAGCAGTAACGACGACAGGGCTAACTATGGCTACACCTTC. Encoded protein: CASSNDDRANYGYTF.